The 2 T cell receptor beta chains listed next were all sequenced from one sample in a study of cytomegalovirus exposure and HLA in healthy donors. PCR was performed using 60 Vbeta and 13 Jbeta primers. The method was immunoSEQ multiplex PCR; TCRdb's version includes in-frame clones alone and lacks a portion of them. The sample table sets out around 76,000 clones. Sequenced sample: PBMCs. These receptors came from a boy aged 10-17 years in good health and CMV-seronegative.

The chain links TRBV4-1 to TRBJ1-6; 7 positions match TRBD1. Trimming removed 5 bases from V and 4 bases from J; junction bases left unmatched: 8. The V gene's germline CDR1 is MGHRA and CDR2 YSYEKL. The CDR3 consists of 16 residues. CDR3 in amino acids: CASSELTGMYNSPLHF. Written as DNA, the CDR3 is TGCGCCAGCAGCGAGCTGACAGGGATGTATAATTCACCCCTCCACTTT.

The genes are TRBV5-1 and TRBJ2-5; TRBD2 aligns across 8 bases. The ends lost 5 bases at V and 5 bases at J; junction bases unmatched: 8. Germline-derived CDR1 and CDR2 are SGHRS and YFSETQ. The CDR3 is 14 residues long. CDR3 nucleotides: TGCGCCAGCAGTCGCGGGGGGCAGGGGGAGACCCAGTACTTC. This sequence encodes CASSRGGQGETQYF.